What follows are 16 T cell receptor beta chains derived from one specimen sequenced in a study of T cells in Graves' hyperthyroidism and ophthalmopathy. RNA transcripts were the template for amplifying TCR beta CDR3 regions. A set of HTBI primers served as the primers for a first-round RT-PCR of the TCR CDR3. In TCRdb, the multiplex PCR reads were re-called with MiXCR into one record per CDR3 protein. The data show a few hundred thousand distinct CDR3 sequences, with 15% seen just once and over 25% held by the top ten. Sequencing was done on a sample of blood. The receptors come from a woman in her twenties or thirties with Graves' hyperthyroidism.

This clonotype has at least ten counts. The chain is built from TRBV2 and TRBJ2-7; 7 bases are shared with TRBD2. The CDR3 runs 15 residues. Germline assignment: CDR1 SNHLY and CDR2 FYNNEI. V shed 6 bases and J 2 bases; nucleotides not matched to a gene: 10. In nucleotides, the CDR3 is TGTGCCAGCAGACCTCGGGACTACCCCCCCTACGAGCAGTACTTC. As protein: CASRPRDYPPYEQYF.

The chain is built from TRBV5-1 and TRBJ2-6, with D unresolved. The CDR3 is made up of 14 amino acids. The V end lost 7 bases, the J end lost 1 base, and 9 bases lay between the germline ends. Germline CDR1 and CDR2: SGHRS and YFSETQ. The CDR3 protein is CASSHPSGANVLTF. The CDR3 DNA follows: TGCGCCAGCTCACATCCTTCTGGGGCCAACGTCCTGACTTTC.

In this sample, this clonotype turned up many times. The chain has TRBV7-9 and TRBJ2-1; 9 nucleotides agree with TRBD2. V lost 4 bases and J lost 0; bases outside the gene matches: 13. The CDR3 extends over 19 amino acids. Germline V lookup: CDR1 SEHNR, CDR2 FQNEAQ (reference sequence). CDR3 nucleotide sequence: TGTGCCAGCAGCTCCACCATGGGGCCTAGCGGGACCTCCTACAATGAGCAGTTCTTC. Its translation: CASSSTMGPSGTSYNEQFF.

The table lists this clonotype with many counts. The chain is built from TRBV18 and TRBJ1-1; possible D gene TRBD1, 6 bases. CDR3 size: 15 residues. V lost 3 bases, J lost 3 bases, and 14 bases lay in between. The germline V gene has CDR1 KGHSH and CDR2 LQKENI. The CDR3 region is CASSPFRGADTEAFF. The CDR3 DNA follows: TGTGCCAGCTCACCGTTTAGGGGGGCGGACACTGAAGCTTTCTTT.

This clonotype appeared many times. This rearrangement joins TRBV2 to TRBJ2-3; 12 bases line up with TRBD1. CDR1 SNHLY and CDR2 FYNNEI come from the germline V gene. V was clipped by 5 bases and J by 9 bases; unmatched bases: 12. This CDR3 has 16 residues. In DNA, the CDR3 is TGTGCCAGCAGTATTGTGGGGACAGGGGGCGGGTTGACGCAGTATTTT. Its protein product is CASSIVGTGGGLTQYF.

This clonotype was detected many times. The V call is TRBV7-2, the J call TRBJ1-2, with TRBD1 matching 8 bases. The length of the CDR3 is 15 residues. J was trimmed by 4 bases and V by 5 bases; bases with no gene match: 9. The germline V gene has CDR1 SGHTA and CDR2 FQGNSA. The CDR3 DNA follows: TGTGCCAGCAGCCCAGGACAGGGCCGGAGCTATGGCTACACCTTC. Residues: CASSPGQGRSYGYTF.

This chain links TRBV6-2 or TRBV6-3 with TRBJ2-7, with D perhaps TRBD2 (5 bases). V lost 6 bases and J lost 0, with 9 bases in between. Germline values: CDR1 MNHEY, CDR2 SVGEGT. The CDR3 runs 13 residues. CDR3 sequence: CASRRAASYEQYF. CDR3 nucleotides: TGTGCCAGCAGGAGGGCAGCCTCCTACGAGCAGTACTTC.

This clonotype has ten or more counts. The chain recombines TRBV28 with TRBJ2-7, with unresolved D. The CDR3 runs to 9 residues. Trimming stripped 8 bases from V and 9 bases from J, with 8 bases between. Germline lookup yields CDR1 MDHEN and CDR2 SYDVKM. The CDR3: CASGPGQYF. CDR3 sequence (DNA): TGTGCCAGCGGACCGGGGCAGTACTTC.

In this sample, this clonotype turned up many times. CDR3 coding DNA: TGTGCCAGCAAGCGGCAGGAGAGCTCCTATAATTCACCCCTCCACTTT. Protein product: CASKRQESSYNSPLHF. This chain uses TRBV27 with TRBJ1-6; the D is unclear. Trimming stripped 7 bases from V and 0 bases from J, with 13 bases between. Germline-derived CDR1 and CDR2 are MNHEY and SMNVEV (reference sequence). CDR3 size: 16 residues.

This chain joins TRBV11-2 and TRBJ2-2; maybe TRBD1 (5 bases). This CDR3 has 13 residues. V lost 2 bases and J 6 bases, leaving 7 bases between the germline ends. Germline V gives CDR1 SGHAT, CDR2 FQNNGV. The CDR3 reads CASSLQGPGELFF. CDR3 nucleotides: TGTGCCAGCAGCTTACAGGGTCCCGGGGAGCTGTTTTTT.

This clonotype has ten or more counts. CDR3: CASSLWDNTGELFF. CDR3 sequence (DNA): TGTGCCAGCAGCTTATGGGACAACACCGGGGAGCTGTTTTTT. V and J are TRBV7-9 and TRBJ2-2; D might be TRBD1 or TRBD2, each matching 5 bases. Germline-derived CDR1 and CDR2 are SEHNR and FQNEAQ (reference sequence). The CDR3 is made up of 14 amino acids. V lost 2 bases, J lost 2 bases, and 6 bases lay in between.

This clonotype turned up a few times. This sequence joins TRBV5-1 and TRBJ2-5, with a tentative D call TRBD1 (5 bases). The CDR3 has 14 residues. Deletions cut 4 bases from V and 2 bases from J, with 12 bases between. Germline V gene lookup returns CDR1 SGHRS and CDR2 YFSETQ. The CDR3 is CASSMDTSQETQYF. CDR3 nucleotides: TGCGCCAGCAGCATGGACACCTCACAAGAGACCCAGTACTTC.

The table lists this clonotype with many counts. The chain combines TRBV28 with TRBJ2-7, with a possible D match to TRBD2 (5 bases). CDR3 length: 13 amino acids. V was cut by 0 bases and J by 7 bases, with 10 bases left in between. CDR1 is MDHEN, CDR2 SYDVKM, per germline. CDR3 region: CASSLWRAREQYF. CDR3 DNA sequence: TGTGCCAGCAGTTTATGGAGGGCCAGGGAGCAGTACTTC.

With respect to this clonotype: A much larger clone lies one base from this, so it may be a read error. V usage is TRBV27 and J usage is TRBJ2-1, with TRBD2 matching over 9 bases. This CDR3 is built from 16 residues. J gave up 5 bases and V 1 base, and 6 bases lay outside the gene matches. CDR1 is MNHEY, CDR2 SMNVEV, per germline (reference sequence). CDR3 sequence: CASSLLAGVRDNEQFF. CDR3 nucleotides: TGTGCCAGCAGTTTATTAGCGGGAGTGAGGGACAATGAGCAGTTCTTC.

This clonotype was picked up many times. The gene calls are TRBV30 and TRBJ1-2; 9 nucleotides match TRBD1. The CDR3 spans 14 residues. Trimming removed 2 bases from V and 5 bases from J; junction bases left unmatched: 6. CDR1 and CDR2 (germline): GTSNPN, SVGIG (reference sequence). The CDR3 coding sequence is TGTGCCTGGAGTCAAACAGGGGGCTGGTATGGCTACACCTTC. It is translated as CAWSQTGGWYGYTF.

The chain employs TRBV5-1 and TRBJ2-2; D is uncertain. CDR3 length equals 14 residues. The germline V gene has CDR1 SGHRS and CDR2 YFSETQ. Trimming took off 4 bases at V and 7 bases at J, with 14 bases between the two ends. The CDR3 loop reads CASSPLVKGGELFF. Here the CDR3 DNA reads TGCGCCAGCAGCCCCCTCGTTAAGGGCGGGGAGCTGTTTTTT.